This T cell receptor (beta chain) comes out of a study of HIV-infected patients and healthy controls. Regarding this clonotype: A much larger clone lies one base from this, so it may be a read error.

TCRdb independently ran MiXCR on the 5' RACE reads; one entry per CDR3 protein. The sample gives about 64,000 distinct CDR3 sequences, about a fifth of which show up once; over 1.1% is in the top ten. The CDR3 covers 15 residues. With 0 bases removed from V and 2 bases from J, the gap between germline ends came to 8 bases. In germline, CDR1 is SGDLS, CDR2 YYNGEE. V is TRBV9 and J is TRBJ2-2; D remains ambiguous. Sequences were obtained from CD4+ T cells from blood. This TCR was recovered from a human donor in good health. The CDR3 protein is CASSVDSCNTGELFF. The CDR3 coding sequence is TGTGCCAGCAGCGTAGATTCGTGTAACACCGGGGAGCTGTTTTTT.